This TCR beta chain stems from a study of T cell responses to AZD1222 COVID-19 vaccine. Study findings and constraints: There were vaccine-associated CD4 TCRs across spike, dominant at 160-218 and 743-854. The breadth and depth of Spike-specific TCRs increased once two AZD1222 doses had been given. Every sample of the repertoires postdated the peak T cell response.

It was second doses at about 4 or about 12 weeks that were pooled. Libraries were prepared by immunoSEQ multiplex PCR; TCRdb keeps only in-frame clonotypes and omits some of them. This sample has over 150,000 clones, with around 87% found just once. With V trimmed by 5 bases and J by 3 bases, 7 bases remained unmatched. The CDR3 consists of 14 residues. The germline CDR1 and CDR2 sequences are SEHNR and FQNEAQ (reference sequence). Of note for this clone: Its antigen is still unknown.

The sequence came from an adult who received the AZD1222 COVID-19 vaccine. The chain uses TRBV7-9 and TRBJ2-7; 7 bases match TRBD1. This material consisted of peripheral blood, taken 28 days after the second AZD1222 dose. The CDR3 DNA reads TGTGCCAGCAGCATAAGGGACAGTGGCTACGAGCAGTACTTC. This sequence encodes CASSIRDSGYEQYF.